This TCR beta chain was recovered during a study of shared clonotypes between healthy human individuals. Overall study results and limits: Blood was the sole source, and tissue repertoires probably differ.

Regarding this clone: Antigen unknown.

The CDR3 contains 13 residues. The V gene's germline CDR1 is SGHKS and CDR2 YYEKEE (reference sequence). V lost 5 bases and J 0 bases, leaving 5 bases between the germline ends. This was a deep-level run. Using immunoSEQ multiplex PCR, the repertoire was profiled, and TCRdb retains in-frame clones only, with some absent. The table shows approximately 2.5 million clones, with 93% occurring only once. The sequencing input was naive CD4+ T cells from PBMCs. As for subset: CD45RA+ positively selected. The origin of this receptor is a man between 18 and 35 years old in good health. Some clones in this sample may be carry-over from other donors' samples. V is TRBV5-5 and J is TRBJ2-2; TRBD1 might be the D (5 bases). As DNA, the CDR3 is TGTGCCAGCAGGACAGCGAACACCGGGGAGCTGTTTTTT. Amino acid sequence: CASRTANTGELFF. Supplemented by reference TRBV5-5 and TRBJ2-2, the full variable domain reads DAGVTQSPTHLIKTRGQQVTLRCSPISGHKSVSWYQQVLGQGPQFIFQYYEKEERGRGNFPDRFSARQFPNYSSELNVNALLLGDSALYLCASRTANTGELFFGEGSRLTVL.